This record concerns one TCR beta chain sequence. The assay was immunoSEQ multiplex PCR, and TCRdb's table has in-frame clones only and misses some. The table records approximately 84,000 clones, approximately 94% of them present only once. This specimen belongs to a study of T cell changes during pregnancy in multiple sclerosis. Germline CDR1 reads SGHRS; CDR2 reads YFSETQ. V lost 4 bases and J lost 4; bases outside the gene matches: 15. The CDR3 covers 17 residues. Sample: peripheral blood, taken in the third trimester of pregnancy. The J gene is TRBJ1-2, the V gene TRBV5-1; TRBD1 agrees at 8 bases. The clonotype was recovered from a female donor with multiple sclerosis, enrolled in a pregnancy study. CDR3 sequence (DNA): TGCGCCAGCAGCCAAACTTTCAGGGGGCGAGAGAGCTATGGCTACACCTTC. Amino acid sequence: CASSQTFRGRESYGYTF.